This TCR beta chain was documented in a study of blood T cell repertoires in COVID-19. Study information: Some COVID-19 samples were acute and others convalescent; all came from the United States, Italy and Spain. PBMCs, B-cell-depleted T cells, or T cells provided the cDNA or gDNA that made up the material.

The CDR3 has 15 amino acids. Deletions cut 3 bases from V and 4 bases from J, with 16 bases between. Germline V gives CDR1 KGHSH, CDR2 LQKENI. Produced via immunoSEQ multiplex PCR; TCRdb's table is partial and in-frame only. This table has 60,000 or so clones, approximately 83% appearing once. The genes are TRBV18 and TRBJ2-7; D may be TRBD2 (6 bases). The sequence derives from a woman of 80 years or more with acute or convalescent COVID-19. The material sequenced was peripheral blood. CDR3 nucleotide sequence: TGTGCCAGCTCACCCCGGGGGATTCAGGGTTACGAGCAGTACTTC. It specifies CASSPRGIQGYEQYF.